Described below is a single T cell receptor (beta chain) sequence and its context. Its antigen is not known. The source of the sample is a study of cytomegalovirus exposure and HLA in healthy donors. General study results and limits: Across HLA loci, a later analysis found differing TCR association rates, with DRB1 most and HLA-C fewest. CMV antigen specificity was confirmed in vitro for three CMV-associated chains.

Amplification used 60 Vbeta primers and 13 Jbeta primers. Profiled with immunoSEQ multiplex PCR; TCRdb holds only in-frame clones, not every one. The data contain 95,000 to 110,000 clones, over 60% of them singletons. The donors gave bone marrow, and they were healthy. The clonotype comes from a male donor in good health and CMV-seronegative. The specimen was PBMCs.

CDR3 protein: CASSPGSTLQFF. As DNA, the CDR3 is TGTGCCAGCTCACCAGGGTCGACTTTACAGTTCTTC. The genes are TRBV18 and TRBJ2-1; no reliable D call. The V end lost 2 bases, the J end lost 13 bases, and 12 bases lay between the germline ends. The CDR3 has 12 residues. Germline loops: CDR1 KGHSH, CDR2 LQKENI. Drawing the rest from reference TRBV18 and TRBJ2-1, the complete variable domain is NAGVMQNPRHLVRRRGQEARLRCSPMKGHSHVYWYRQLPEEGLKFMVYLQKENIIDESGMPKERFSAEFPKEGPSILRIQQVVRGDSAAYFCASSPGSTLQFFGPGTRLTVL.